Listed here is a single T cell receptor beta chain. The data stem from a study of T cell changes during pregnancy in multiple sclerosis. The CDR3 totals 16 residues. The V and J ends lost 5 bases and 7 bases respectively, with 20 bases between them. Germline V gene lookup returns CDR1 MGHDK and CDR2 SYGVNS. Repertoires were generated with immunoSEQ multiplex PCR, while TCRdb's copy carries only in-frame clones and drops some. Counted here are roughly 83,000 clones, 91% occurring once; the ten biggest clones make up roughly 4%. This chain links TRBV25-1 with TRBJ2-2; D may be TRBD2 (6 bases). Source: PBMCs, taken in the first trimester of pregnancy. This clonotype was obtained from a female donor in good health, serving as a control in a pregnancy study. Some clones in this sample may be carry-over from other donors' samples. The CDR3 region is CASSPPRWRENGELFF. The CDR3 DNA sequence: TGTGCCAGCAGTCCGCCGAGGTGGAGGGAGAACGGGGAGCTGTTTTTT.